A single sample is the source of the 20 T cell receptor beta chains below, sequenced in a study of cytomegalovirus exposure and HLA in healthy donors. This PCR relied on a set of 60 Vbeta primers and 13 Jbeta primers. Produced via immunoSEQ multiplex PCR; TCRdb's table is partial and in-frame only. The sample yields over 100,000 clones, around three quarters seen once. Sequenced sample: PBMCs. Receptors originate from a man aged 40-50 years in good health and CMV-seropositive.

This clone was counted only a few times. V usage is TRBV5-6 and J usage is TRBJ2-3; no reliable D call. This CDR3 contains 17 residues. Germline-derived CDR1 and CDR2 are SGHDT and YYEEEE. Trimming shortened V by 4 bases and J by 1 base, and 19 bases separated the two germline ends. The CDR3 nucleotides read TGTGCCAGCAGCCCCTTATTAGCTGGTGTGGGCACAGATACGCAGTATTTT. Protein product: CASSPLLAGVGTDTQYF.

The J gene is TRBJ2-3, the V gene TRBV5-1; weak D call: TRBD1 (7 bases). The CDR3 loop spans 15 amino acids. V was shortened by 1 base and J by 4 bases, with 13 bases between the two germline ends. Germline CDR1 SGHRS, CDR2 YFSETQ. CDR3 coding DNA: TGCGCCAGCAGCTTGTCGGACAGGAGGGCAGATACGCAGTATTTT. Its translation: CASSLSDRRADTQYF.

In its sample, this clone was seen a few times. This sequence joins TRBV11-3 and TRBJ2-1, with D tentatively TRBD2 (5 bases). Trimming removed 4 bases from V and 4 bases from J, with 8 bases in between. The CDR3 is made up of 13 amino acids. Germline-derived CDR1 and CDR2 are SGHNT and YENEEA. The DNA for the CDR3 is TGTGCCAGCAGCTCGGGATTTTACAATGAGCAGTTCTTC. Translating it yields CASSSGFYNEQFF.

This clone was seen a few times. The V gene is TRBV5-4, the J gene TRBJ2-1; possible D gene TRBD1, 6 bases. Looked up from germline, CDR1 is SGHNT and CDR2 is YYREEE (reference sequence). CDR3 length: 15 residues. Trimming removed 10 bases from V and 5 bases from J, with 22 bases in between. CDR3 region: CASKSRQDLHNEQFF. The CDR3 DNA sequence: TGTGCCTCTAAATCCCGACAGGACCTTCACAATGAGCAGTTCTTC.

V gene TRBV9 combines with J gene TRBJ2-3; 8 bases align to TRBD1. Germline CDR1 SGDLS, CDR2 YYNGEE. V was clipped by 2 bases and J by 4 bases; unmatched bases: 12. The CDR3 covers 17 residues. The DNA for the CDR3 is TGTGCCAGCAGCGTCTTCTCATCAGGGGGCGGGGCAGATACGCAGTATTTT. It translates to CASSVFSSGGGADTQYF.

Only one count was recorded for this clone. The chain recombines TRBV18 with TRBJ1-6; no definite D call. V was cut by 0 bases and J by 7 bases, with 7 bases left in between. Germline values: CDR1 KGHSH, CDR2 LQKENI. The CDR3 totals 14 residues. The CDR3: CASSPPPGNSPLHF. Written as DNA, the CDR3 is TGTGCCAGCTCACCACCTCCGGGGAATTCACCCCTCCACTTT.

To note about this clone: One end of the junction is discordant with germline, which a read error may explain. The chain is built from TRBV7-9 and TRBJ2-5; TRBD2 matches 15 bases. The CDR3 loop spans 17 amino acids. Germline CDR1 is SEHNR and CDR2 is FQNEAQ (reference sequence). The CDR3 loop reads CSSSYRTSGGARETQYF. The CDR3 region has the DNA TGTTCCAGCAGCTACAGGACTAGCGGGGGGGCCAGGGAGACCCAGTACTTC.

The CDR3 bases are TGTGCCAGCAACAGCGGTGCAGGGGGCCCAGATACGCAGTATTTT. Translation: CASNSGAGGPDTQYF. The V gene is TRBV5-8, the J gene TRBJ2-3, with 8 bases aligning to TRBD1. Germline-derived CDR1 and CDR2 are SGHTS and YDEGEE. V lost 6 bases and J lost 4; bases outside the gene matches: 10. CDR3 size: 15 residues.

V and J are TRBV21-1 and TRBJ2-3; the table's D gene call, TRBD1, was not cross checked with the DNA. TRBV21-1 is described as a pseudogene. The CDR3 length is 15 residues. CDR3 coding DNA: TGTGCCAGCATAGACCAGAAGTGGGCCACAGATACGCAGTATTTT. Translated, it gives CASIDQKWATDTQYF.

The chain has TRBV7-2 and TRBJ2-4; D is ambiguous. CDR1 is SGHTA, CDR2 FQGNSA, per germline. This CDR3 region has 15 residues. V shed 4 bases and J shed 0 bases, with 10 bases lying between them. The CDR3 DNA reads TGTGCCAGCAGCTCCCCGTCGGGAGCCAAAAACATTCAGTACTTC. Translating it yields CASSSPSGAKNIQYF. The full variable domain, in which reference TRBV7-2 and TRBJ2-4 provide the parts outside the CDR3, is GAGVSQSPSNKVTEKGKDVELRCDPISGHTALYWYRQSLGQGLEFLIYFQGNSAPDKSGLPSDRFSAERTGGSVSTLTIQRTQQEDSAVYLCASSSPSGAKNIQYFGAGTRLSVL.

The V call is TRBV2, the J call TRBJ1-5; 10 bases map to TRBD1. The CDR3 has 13 amino acids. Germline V gene sequence: CDR1 SNHLY, CDR2 FYNNEI. V shed 6 bases and J 5 bases; nucleotides not matched to a gene: 1. The CDR3 DNA reads as TGTGCCAGCAGGGGACAGGGGTATCAGCCCCAGCATTTT. Encoded protein: CASRGQGYQPQHF.

This rearrangement joins TRBV9 to TRBJ2-6; D is ambiguous. CDR1 and CDR2 from the germline V gene are SGDLS and YYNGEE. CDR3 length: 15 amino acids. Trimming removed 3 bases at V and 0 bases at J, with 7 bases between. CDR3 DNA: TGTGCCAGCAGCGCCGTCCGCTCTGGGGCCAACGTCCTGACTTTC. Its translation is CASSAVRSGANVLTF.

The rearrangement links TRBV7-3 to TRBJ2-7, with unresolved D. CDR1 is SGHTA and CDR2 is FQGTGA in the germline V gene. With 2 bases removed from V and 2 bases from J, the gap between germline ends came to 7 bases. This CDR3 is 13 amino acids long. The CDR3 coding sequence is TGTGCCAGCAGCTTATACAGAGCCTACGAGCAGTACTTC. This codes for CASSLYRAYEQYF.

This clone was counted ten times or more. The rearrangement links TRBV11-3 to TRBJ2-2, with 9 bases matching TRBD2. CDR1 is SGHNT and CDR2 is YENEEA in the germline V gene. Trimming removed 5 bases from V and 8 bases from J; junction bases left unmatched: 6. The CDR3 extends over 14 amino acids. The CDR3 nucleotides are TGTGCCAGCAGCGCGGGACTAGCAGGGGGGGAGCTGTTTTTT. It specifies CASSAGLAGGELFF.

The gene calls are TRBV5-6 and TRBJ1-6; possible D gene TRBD1, 5 bases. Germline V gene lookup returns CDR1 SGHDT and CDR2 YYEEEE. The length of the CDR3 is 14 residues. V lost 5 bases and J 5 bases, leaving 11 bases between the germline ends. The CDR3 DNA follows: TGTGCCAGCAGTCAAGACAGCCATAATTCACCCCTCCACTTT. The encoded protein is CASSQDSHNSPLHF.

The chain couples TRBV11-2 to TRBJ1-4, with TRBD1 matching 9 bases. The V gene's germline CDR1 is SGHAT and CDR2 FQNNGV. V was pared by 4 bases and J by 0 bases, with 9 bases of the junction left unmatched. The CDR3 sequence is 18 residues long. The CDR3 reads CASSSGGDRGATNEKLFF. CDR3 nucleotide sequence: TGTGCCAGCAGCTCAGGGGGAGACAGGGGGGCAACTAATGAAAAACTGTTTTTT.

This clone has more than one count but fewer than ten. V usage is TRBV19 and J usage is TRBJ1-1; D might be TRBD1 (6 bases). The germline CDR1 and CDR2 sequences are LNHDA and SQIVND (reference sequence). The CDR3 length is 16 residues. V gave up 4 bases and J gave up 0 bases, with 15 bases separating them. CDR3 coding DNA: TGTGCCAGTAGTACCCTCCTAACAGGGATGAACACTGAAGCTTTCTTT. Amino acids: CASSTLLTGMNTEAFF.

The V gene is TRBV28, the J gene TRBJ2-7; a weak D match, TRBD1 (6 bases). V dropped 2 bases and J dropped 9 bases, with 11 bases sitting between them. Germline lookup yields CDR1 MDHEN and CDR2 SYDVKM. This CDR3 is built from 12 residues. CDR3 sequence: CASSLNREGQYF. DNA for the CDR3: TGTGCCAGCAGTTTAAACAGGGAAGGGCAGTACTTC.

As DNA, the CDR3 is TGCGCCAGCAGCCAAGATTCCCTGTTGAACACTGAAGCTTTCTTT. The encoded protein is CASSQDSLLNTEAFF. The chain links TRBV4-3 to TRBJ1-1, with D hard to call. Germline V lookup: CDR1 LGHNA, CDR2 YSLEER. The V and J ends lost 0 bases and 0 bases respectively, with 8 bases between them. CDR3 length: 15 amino acids.

V usage is TRBV5-5 and J usage is TRBJ1-5; 9 bases are shared with TRBD1. Germline V gene lookup returns CDR1 SGHKS and CDR2 YYEKEE (reference sequence). The V gene end was trimmed by 2 bases and the J gene end by 4 bases; junction bases not matched to a gene: 4. CDR3 size: 15 residues. In DNA form, the CDR3 reads TGTGCCAGCAGCTTTGGACAGGGGTTAAATCAGCCCCAGCATTTT. Encoded protein: CASSFGQGLNQPQHF.